Below, 21 T cell receptor beta chains from the same sample are listed, as sequenced in a study of T cells in Graves' hyperthyroidism and ophthalmopathy. RNA transcripts were the template for amplifying TCR beta CDR3 regions. The TCR CDR3 first-round RT-PCR relied on the HTBI primer set. TCRdb re-derived calls from the multiplex PCR reads in MiXCR, one entry per CDR3 protein. This sample carries hundreds of thousands of distinct CDR3 sequences, around 21% of them seen once, and the ten largest clones take under 35%. Material for sequencing was blood. These receptors were collected from a man aged 25 to 40 with Graves' ophthalmopathy.

This clonotype was seen a few times. CDR3 nucleotides: TGTGCCAGCAGCCAGAGCGGTACCAGACCGCCCTGGGGGCCCCAGCATTTT. Protein sequence: CASSQSGTRPPWGPQHF. The genes are TRBV3-1 and TRBJ1-5; D unresolved. V lost 3 bases and J lost 9, with 24 bases in between. The germline gives CDR1 LGHDT, CDR2 YNNKEL (reference sequence). The CDR3 runs to 17 residues. The whole variable domain, remainder taken from reference TRBV3-1 and TRBJ1-5, is DTAVSQTPKYLVTQMGNDKSIKCEQNLGHDTMYWYKQDSKKFLKIMFSYNNKELIINETVPNRFSPKSPDKAHLNLHINSLELGDSAVYFCASSQSGTRPPWGPQHFGDGTRLSIL.

This clonotype was recorded many times. CDR3 residues: CASSPSLSVSSYEQYF. DNA for the CDR3: TGTGCCAGCAGTCCTTCCCTTTCTGTAAGCTCCTACGAGCAGTACTTC. This chain uses TRBV2 with TRBJ2-7; D gene unclear. Germline CDR1 and CDR2: SNHLY and FYNNEI. This CDR3 is built from 16 residues. Trimming removed 5 bases at V and 0 bases at J, with 17 bases between. The full variable domain, with the rest looked up from reference TRBV2 and TRBJ2-7, is EPEVTQTPSHQVTQMGQEVILRCVPISNHLYFYWYRQILGQKVEFLVSFYNNEISEKSEIFDDQFSVERPDGSNFTLKIRSTKLEDSAMYFCASSPSLSVSSYEQYFGPGTRLTVT.

This clonotype was recorded at least ten times. V usage is TRBV28 and J usage is TRBJ2-7, with D perhaps matching TRBD2 (7 bases). The CDR3 covers 16 residues. V dropped 10 bases and J dropped 0 bases, with 22 bases sitting between them. Germline V gene sequence: CDR1 MDHEN, CDR2 SYDVKM. CDR3 sequence: CATLGAGAKSSYEQYF. The CDR3 DNA is TGTGCCACCCTGGGGGCGGGGGCTAAGAGCTCCTACGAGCAGTACTTC.

The rearrangement links TRBV10-3 to TRBJ2-5; D possibly corresponds to TRBD2 (5 bases). The CDR3 totals 13 residues. Between the trimmed V and J ends, which lost 10 bases and 2 bases, there was a span of 14 bases. Germline CDR1 reads ENHRY; CDR2 reads SYGVKD. The CDR3: CATQWTLQETQYF. The CDR3 DNA follows: TGTGCCACCCAATGGACTTTACAAGAGACCCAGTACTTC.

This clonotype came up a few times. This sequence joins TRBV7-3 and TRBJ2-1; D is possibly TRBD1 or TRBD2 (5 bases each). Trimming removed 5 bases from V and 7 bases from J, with 12 bases in between. CDR3 length: 13 residues. Germline V CDR1 and CDR2: SGHTA, FQGTGA. DNA for the CDR3: TGTGCCAGCAGCGAGGGGCTTAGGAATGAGCAGTTCTTC. Its protein is CASSEGLRNEQFF. The whole variable domain, remainder taken from reference TRBV7-3 and TRBJ2-1, is GAGVSQTPSNKVTEKGKYVELRCDPISGHTALYWYRQSLGQGPEFLIYFQGTGAADDSGLPNDRFFAVRPEGSVSTLKIQRTERGDSAVYLCASSEGLRNEQFFGPGTRLTVL.

This clonotype was counted at least ten times. V gene TRBV5-1 combines with J gene TRBJ2-7, with D perhaps assigned TRBD1 or TRBD2 (7 bases each). CDR3 length equals 14 residues. The germline gives CDR1 SGHRS, CDR2 YFSETQ. Trimming removed 3 bases from V and 4 bases from J, with 14 bases in between. The CDR3 coding sequence is TGCGCCAGCAGCTCAGGGAGGGGGCCGTACGAGCAGTACTTC. It encodes CASSSGRGPYEQYF.

This clonotype was counted at least ten times. The chain links TRBV5-1 to TRBJ1-1; the D gene is possibly TRBD1 (5 bases). The CDR3 runs to 15 residues. CDR1 is SGHRS, CDR2 YFSETQ, per germline. V lost 0 bases and J lost 1, with 10 bases in between. CDR3 loop: CASSLARGSNTEAFF. CDR3 DNA sequence: TGCGCCAGCAGCTTGGCCCGGGGGTCGAACACTGAAGCTTTCTTT.

This clonotype was detected a few times. The rearrangement uses TRBV4-1 and TRBJ1-5; 7 bases agree with TRBD1. Losses at the gene ends were 3 bases for V and 3 bases for J; bases not matched to a gene: 8. Germline CDR1 and CDR2: MGHRA and YSYEKL. The CDR3 has 16 amino acids. As DNA, the CDR3 is TGCGCCAGCAGCCAGGGGTTGACAGGGATCAATCAGCCCCAGCATTTT. Protein sequence: CASSQGLTGINQPQHF.

This clonotype was detected many times. This sequence joins TRBV7-9 and TRBJ1-2; D call uncertain. The CDR3 runs 14 residues. Germline V gene sequence: CDR1 SEHNR, CDR2 FQNEAQ (reference sequence). V dropped 1 base and J dropped 1 base, with 7 bases sitting between them. The CDR3 region is CASSLDPINYGYTF. The CDR3 bases are TGTGCCAGCAGCTTAGATCCAATTAACTATGGCTACACCTTC.

This chain links TRBV29-1 with TRBJ2-1; TRBD1 agrees at 12 bases. CDR1 is SQVTM, CDR2 ANQGSEA, per germline. The CDR3 has 16 residues. The V and J ends lost 1 base and 3 bases, in that order; junction bases with no gene match: 4. In nucleotides, the CDR3 is TGCAGCGTTGAAGGGGGACAGGGGGCTTTCTACAATGAGCAGTTCTTC. It codes for CSVEGGQGAFYNEQFF.

A few counts support this clonotype. The chain carries TRBV19 and TRBJ2-7; unclear D gene. Germline loops: CDR1 LNHDA, CDR2 SQIVND (reference sequence). With 3 bases removed from V and 3 bases from J, the gap between germline ends came to 9 bases. This CDR3 is built from 13 residues. The CDR3 bases are TGTGCCAGTAGTATTGTGGCCAACTACGAGCAGTACTTC. It is translated as CASSIVANYEQYF.

The chain links TRBV19 to TRBJ2-7, with D perhaps TRBD1 (6 bases). Trimming cost V 6 bases and J 6 bases, with 12 bases left between them. From germline, CDR1 is LNHDA and CDR2 SQIVND (reference sequence). The CDR3 length is 12 residues. CDR3 region: CASSTQGFEQYF. The CDR3 DNA reads TGTGCCAGTAGCACACAGGGCTTCGAGCAGTACTTC.

The table lists this clonotype with a few counts. This chain connects TRBV2 to TRBJ2-7; tentative D call: TRBD1 (5 bases). V was shortened by 5 bases and J by 5 bases, with 13 bases between the two germline ends. This CDR3 contains 13 residues. From germline, CDR1 is SNHLY and CDR2 FYNNEI. Written as DNA, the CDR3 is TGTGCCAGCAGTTTGCAGGGTGTCCACGAGCAGTACTTC. This gives the protein CASSLQGVHEQYF.

This clonotype has more than one count but fewer than ten. The chain links TRBV20-1 to TRBJ1-1, with TRBD1 matching 8 bases. The CDR3 contains 15 residues. The V segment lost 5 bases and the J segment 5 bases; nucleotides outside the gene matches: 13. The germline gives CDR1 DFQATT, CDR2 SNEGSKA (reference sequence). Written as DNA, the CDR3 is TGCAGTGCTGCCACCCCCAGGGGGCAGGTTACTGAAGCTTTCTTT. Translating it yields CSAATPRGQVTEAFF.

This clonotype was counted at least ten times. The chain joins TRBV28 to TRBJ2-1, with 12 bases fitting TRBD2. The CDR3 covers 16 residues. Germline V gene lookup returns CDR1 MDHEN and CDR2 SYDVKM. Germline trimming cut 5 bases from V and 8 bases from J; bases unmatched to any gene: 10. DNA for the CDR3: TGTGCCAGCAGTACCGGGACTAGCGGGTCCCCCGATGAGCAGTTCTTC. This translates into CASSTGTSGSPDEQFF.

The genes are TRBV20-1 and TRBJ1-2; D unresolved. Trimming cost V 3 bases and J 1 base, with 15 bases left between them. This CDR3 is built from 15 residues. CDR1 DFQATT and CDR2 SNEGSKA come from the germline V gene (reference sequence). The CDR3 DNA follows: TGCAGTGCTAGCGACGGGCAATCTCTTAACTATGGCTACACCTTC. Its protein is CSASDGQSLNYGYTF.

The CDR3 sequence: CASTKDPLAYEQYF. The CDR3 DNA reads as TGTGCCAGCACCAAGGACCCGTTGGCCTACGAGCAGTACTTC. V gene TRBV28 combines with J gene TRBJ2-7; unclear D gene. CDR3 size: 14 residues. Germline CDR1 and CDR2: MDHEN and SYDVKM. The V end lost 7 bases, the J end lost 2 bases, and 15 bases lay between the germline ends. The variable domain in full, with the rest retrieved from reference TRBV28 and TRBJ2-7, is DVKVTQSSRYLVKRTGEKVFLECVQDMDHENMFWYRQDPGLGLRLIYFSYDVKMKEKGDIPEGYSVSREKKERFSLILESASTNQTSMYLCASTKDPLAYEQYFGPGTRLTVT.

With respect to this clonotype: Relative to the germline gene, one junction end is altered; a read error may explain this. The rearrangement links TRBV12-3 or TRBV12-4 to TRBJ2-3; 10 nucleotides align to TRBD2. There are 15 residues in the CDR3. The CDR3: CASTLLAGSTDTQYF. The DNA of the CDR3 is TGTGCCAGCACTTTACTAGCGGGGAGCACAGATACGCAGTATTTT.

A note on this clonotype: A much larger clone differs from this one at a single base, so this may be a read error. The chain is built from TRBV29-1 and TRBJ1-1; 9 nucleotides agree with TRBD1. The germline V gene has CDR1 SQVTM and CDR2 ANQGSEA. The CDR3 is made up of 14 amino acids. The CDR3 coding sequence is TGCAGCGTTCAGACAGGGGGTATGAACATTGAAGCTTTCTTT. It specifies CSVQTGGMNIEAFF.

The chain has TRBV9 and TRBJ2-2, with D uncertain. V was trimmed by 6 bases and J by 0 bases, leaving 9 bases between them. Looked up from germline, CDR1 is SGDLS and CDR2 is YYNGEE. This CDR3 has 14 amino acids. The CDR3 DNA is TGTGCCAGCACCCCTATCTCGAACACCGGGGAGCTGTTTTTT. Translation: CASTPISNTGELFF.

This chain uses TRBV6-1 with TRBJ2-7; D gene uncertain. Trimming removed 8 bases at V and 4 bases at J, with 15 bases between. The germline gives CDR1 MNHNS, CDR2 SASEGT. The CDR3 runs 13 residues. CDR3: CASLKGNPYEQYF. CDR3 nucleotides: TGTGCCAGCTTAAAGGGAAACCCTTACGAGCAGTACTTC.